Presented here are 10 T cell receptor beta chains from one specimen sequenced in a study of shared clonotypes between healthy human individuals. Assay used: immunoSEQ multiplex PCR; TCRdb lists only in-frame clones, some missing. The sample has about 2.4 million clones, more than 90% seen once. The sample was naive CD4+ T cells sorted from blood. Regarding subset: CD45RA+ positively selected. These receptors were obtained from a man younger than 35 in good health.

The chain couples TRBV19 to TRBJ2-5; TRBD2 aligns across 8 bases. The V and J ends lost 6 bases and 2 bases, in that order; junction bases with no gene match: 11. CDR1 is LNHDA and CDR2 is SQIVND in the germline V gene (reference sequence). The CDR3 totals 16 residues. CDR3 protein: CASSPMGLAGQETQYF. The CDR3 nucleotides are TGTGCCAGTAGCCCAATGGGATTAGCGGGACAAGAGACCCAGTACTTC.

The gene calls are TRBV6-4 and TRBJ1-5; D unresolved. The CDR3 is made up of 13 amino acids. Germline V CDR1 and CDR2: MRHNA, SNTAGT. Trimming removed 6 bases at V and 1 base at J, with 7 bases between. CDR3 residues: CASSPDSNQPQHF. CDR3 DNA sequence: TGTGCCAGCAGCCCCGACAGCAATCAGCCCCAGCATTTT.

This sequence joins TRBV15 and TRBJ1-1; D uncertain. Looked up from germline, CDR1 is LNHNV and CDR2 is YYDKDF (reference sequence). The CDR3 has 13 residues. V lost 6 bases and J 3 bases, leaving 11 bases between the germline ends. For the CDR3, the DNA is TGTGCCACCAGTGAAAATTTGGACACTGAAGCTTTCTTT. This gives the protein CATSENLDTEAFF. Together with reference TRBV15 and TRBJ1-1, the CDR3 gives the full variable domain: DAMVIQNPRYQVTQFGKPVTLSCSQTLNHNVMYWYQQKSSQAPKLLFHYYDKDFNNEADTPDNFQSRRPNTSFCFLDIRSPGLGDTAMYLCATSENLDTEAFFGQGTRLTVV.

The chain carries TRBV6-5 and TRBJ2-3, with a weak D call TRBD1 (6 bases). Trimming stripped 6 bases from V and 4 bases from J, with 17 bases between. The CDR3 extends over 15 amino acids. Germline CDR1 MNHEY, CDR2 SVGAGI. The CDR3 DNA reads TGTGCCAGCAGCCGATACAGGGTTGAAGCAGATACGCAGTATTTT. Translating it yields CASSRYRVEADTQYF.

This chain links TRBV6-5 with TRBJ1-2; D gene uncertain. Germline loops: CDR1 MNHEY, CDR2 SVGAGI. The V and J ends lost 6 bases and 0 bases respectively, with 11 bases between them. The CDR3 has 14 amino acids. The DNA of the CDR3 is TGTGCCAGCAGCGGAGTGGCAGCTAACTATGGCTACACCTTC. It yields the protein CASSGVAANYGYTF.

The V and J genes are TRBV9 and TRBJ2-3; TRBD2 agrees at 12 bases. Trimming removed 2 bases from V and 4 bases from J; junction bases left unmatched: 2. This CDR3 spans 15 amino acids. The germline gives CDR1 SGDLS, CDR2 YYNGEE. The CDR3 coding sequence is TGTGCCAGCAGCGTGACTAGCGGGAGACCAGATACGCAGTATTTT. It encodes CASSVTSGRPDTQYF.

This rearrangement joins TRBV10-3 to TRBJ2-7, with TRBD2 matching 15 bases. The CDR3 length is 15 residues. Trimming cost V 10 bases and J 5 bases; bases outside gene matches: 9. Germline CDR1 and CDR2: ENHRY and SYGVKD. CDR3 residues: CATTGTSGGRNEQYF. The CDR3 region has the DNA TGTGCCACCACTGGGACTAGCGGGGGGAGGAACGAGCAGTACTTC.

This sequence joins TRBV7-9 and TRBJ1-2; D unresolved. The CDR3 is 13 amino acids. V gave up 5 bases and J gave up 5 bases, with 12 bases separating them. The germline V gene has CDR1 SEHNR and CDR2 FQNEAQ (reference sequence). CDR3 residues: CASSPDGRYGYTF. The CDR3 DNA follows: TGTGCCAGCAGCCCGGACGGAAGATATGGCTACACCTTC.

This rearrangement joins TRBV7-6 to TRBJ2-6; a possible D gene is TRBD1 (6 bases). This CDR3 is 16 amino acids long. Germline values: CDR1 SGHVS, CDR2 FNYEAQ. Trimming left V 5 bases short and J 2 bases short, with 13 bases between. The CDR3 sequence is CASSGLTGTGANVLTF. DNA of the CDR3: TGTGCCAGCAGCGGACTCACAGGGACTGGGGCCAACGTCCTGACTTTC.

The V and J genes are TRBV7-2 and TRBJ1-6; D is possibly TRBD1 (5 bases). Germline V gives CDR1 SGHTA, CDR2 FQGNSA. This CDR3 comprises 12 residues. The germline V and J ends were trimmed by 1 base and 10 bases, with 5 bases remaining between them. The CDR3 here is CASSLGGSPLHF. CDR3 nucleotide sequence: TGTGCCAGCAGCTTAGGGGGGTCACCCCTCCACTTT.